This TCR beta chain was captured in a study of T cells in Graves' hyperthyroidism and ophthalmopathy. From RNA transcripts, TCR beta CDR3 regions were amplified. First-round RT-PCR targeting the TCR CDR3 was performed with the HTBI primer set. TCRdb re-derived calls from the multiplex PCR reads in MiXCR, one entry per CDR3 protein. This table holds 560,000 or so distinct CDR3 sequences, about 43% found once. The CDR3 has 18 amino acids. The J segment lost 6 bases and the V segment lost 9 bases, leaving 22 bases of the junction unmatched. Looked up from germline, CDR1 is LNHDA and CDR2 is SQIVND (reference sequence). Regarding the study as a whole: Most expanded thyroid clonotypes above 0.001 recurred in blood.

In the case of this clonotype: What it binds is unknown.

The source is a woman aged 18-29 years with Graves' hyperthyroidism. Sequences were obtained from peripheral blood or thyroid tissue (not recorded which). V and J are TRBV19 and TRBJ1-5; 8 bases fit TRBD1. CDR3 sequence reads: CASSYPYPGQGISQPQHF. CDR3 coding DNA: TGTGCCAGCAGTTACCCGTATCCTGGACAGGGAATCTCTCAGCCCCAGCATTTT.